This entry describes one TCR beta chain. This sample is part of a study of blood T cell repertoires in COVID-19. Study as a whole: Some COVID-19 samples were acute and others convalescent; all came from the United States, Italy and Spain.

Assay: immunoSEQ multiplex PCR; the TCRdb copy retains only in-frame clones and omits some. The table includes about 310,000 clones, about nine tenths detected once. The CDR3 length is 11 residues. V lost 4 bases to trimming and J lost 4 bases, with 5 bases between them. Germline lookup yields CDR1 MNHEY and CDR2 SVGEGT. Resolution of symptoms, clearance, or two negative PCRs was present in recovered Cohort 3 donors. The sample comprised PBMCs or T cells enriched from blood (not recorded which). This clonotype was sampled from a woman in her thirties or forties who had recovered from COVID-19. This chain uses TRBV6-2 or TRBV6-3 with TRBJ2-7; no clear D gene. The CDR3: CASSSNYEQYF. For the CDR3, the DNA is TGTGCCAGCAGTTCCAATTACGAGCAGTACTTC.